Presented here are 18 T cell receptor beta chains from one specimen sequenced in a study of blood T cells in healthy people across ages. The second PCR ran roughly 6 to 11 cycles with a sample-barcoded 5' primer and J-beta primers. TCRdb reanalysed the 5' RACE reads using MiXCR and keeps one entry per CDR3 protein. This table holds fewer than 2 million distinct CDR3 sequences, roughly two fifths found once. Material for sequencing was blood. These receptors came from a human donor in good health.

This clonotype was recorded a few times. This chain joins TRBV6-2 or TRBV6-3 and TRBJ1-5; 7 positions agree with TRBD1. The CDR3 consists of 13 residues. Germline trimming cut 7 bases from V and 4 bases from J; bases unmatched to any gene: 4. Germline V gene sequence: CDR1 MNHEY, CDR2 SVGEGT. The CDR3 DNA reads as TGTGCCAGCAACGACAGGGCGAATCAGCCCCAGCATTTT. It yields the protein CASNDRANQPQHF.

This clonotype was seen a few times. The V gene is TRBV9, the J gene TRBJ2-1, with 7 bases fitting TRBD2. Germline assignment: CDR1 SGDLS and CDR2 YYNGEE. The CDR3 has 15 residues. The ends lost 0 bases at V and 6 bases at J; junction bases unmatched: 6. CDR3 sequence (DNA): TGTGCCAGCAGCGTAGGGGAGGGTTCGGGCAATGAGCAGTTCTTC. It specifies CASSVGEGSGNEQFF.

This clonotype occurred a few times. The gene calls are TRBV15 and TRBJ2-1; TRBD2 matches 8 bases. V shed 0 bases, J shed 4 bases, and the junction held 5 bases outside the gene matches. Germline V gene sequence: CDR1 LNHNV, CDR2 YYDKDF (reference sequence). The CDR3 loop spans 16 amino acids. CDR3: CATSRDPSGPYNEQFF. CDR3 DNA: TGTGCCACCAGCAGAGACCCTAGCGGGCCGTACAATGAGCAGTTCTTC. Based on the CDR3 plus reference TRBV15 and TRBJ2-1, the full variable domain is DAMVIQNPRYQVTQFGKPVTLSCSQTLNHNVMYWYQQKSSQAPKLLFHYYDKDFNNEADTPDNFQSRRPNTSFCFLDIRSPGLGDTAMYLCATSRDPSGPYNEQFFGPGTRLTVL.

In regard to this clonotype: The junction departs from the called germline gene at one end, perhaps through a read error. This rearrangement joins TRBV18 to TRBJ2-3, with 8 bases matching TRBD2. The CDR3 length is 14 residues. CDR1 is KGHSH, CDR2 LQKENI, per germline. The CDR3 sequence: CVSSPTSGTDTQYF. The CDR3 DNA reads TGTGTCAGCTCACCGACTAGCGGCACAGATACGCAGTATTTT.

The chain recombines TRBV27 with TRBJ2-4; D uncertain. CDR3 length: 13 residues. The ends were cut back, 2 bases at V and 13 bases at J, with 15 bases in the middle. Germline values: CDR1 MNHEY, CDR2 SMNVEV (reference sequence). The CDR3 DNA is TGTGCCAGCAGTTTAGGGCCCGTATTAGAGCAGTACTTC. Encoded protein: CASSLGPVLEQYF.

The CDR3 coding sequence is TGCAGTGCAGCCCTCGGGGGGGCATGGGATACGCAGTATTTT. Protein sequence: CSAALGGAWDTQYF. The rearrangement uses TRBV20-1 and TRBJ2-3, with 8 bases fitting TRBD2. V trimming: 6 bases; J trimming: 6 bases; junction bases outside the gene matches: 11. CDR3 size: 14 residues. In germline, CDR1 is DFQATT, CDR2 SNEGSKA (reference sequence).

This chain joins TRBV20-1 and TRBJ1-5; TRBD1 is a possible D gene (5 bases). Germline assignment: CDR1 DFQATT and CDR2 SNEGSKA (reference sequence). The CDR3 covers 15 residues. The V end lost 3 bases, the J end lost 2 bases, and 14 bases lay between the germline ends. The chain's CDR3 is CSARAGAGGNQPQHF. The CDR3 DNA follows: TGCAGTGCTAGGGCTGGGGCTGGAGGCAATCAGCCCCAGCATTTT.

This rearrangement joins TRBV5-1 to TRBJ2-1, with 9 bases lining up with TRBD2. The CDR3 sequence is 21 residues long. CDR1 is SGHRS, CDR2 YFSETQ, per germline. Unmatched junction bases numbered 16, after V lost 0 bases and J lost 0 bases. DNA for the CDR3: TGCGCCAGCAGCTTGGCCTCTGGGAGGTCTAGCGGGATGAGCTCCTACAATGAGCAGTTCTTC. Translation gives CASSLASGRSSGMSSYNEQFF.

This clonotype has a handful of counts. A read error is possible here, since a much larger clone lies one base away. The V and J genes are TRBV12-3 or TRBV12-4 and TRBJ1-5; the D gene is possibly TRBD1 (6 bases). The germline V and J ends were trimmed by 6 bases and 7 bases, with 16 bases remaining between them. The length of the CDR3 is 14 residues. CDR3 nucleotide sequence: TGTGCCAGCAGGTCGCACGGGGGCGGGCAGCCCCAGCATTTT. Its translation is CASRSHGGGQPQHF.

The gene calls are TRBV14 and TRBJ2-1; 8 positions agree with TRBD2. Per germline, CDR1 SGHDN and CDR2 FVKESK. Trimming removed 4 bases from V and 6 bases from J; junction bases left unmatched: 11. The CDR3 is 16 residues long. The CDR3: CASSPLLAGLANEQFF. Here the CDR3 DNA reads TGTGCCAGCAGCCCCCTTCTAGCGGGTCTGGCCAATGAGCAGTTCTTC.

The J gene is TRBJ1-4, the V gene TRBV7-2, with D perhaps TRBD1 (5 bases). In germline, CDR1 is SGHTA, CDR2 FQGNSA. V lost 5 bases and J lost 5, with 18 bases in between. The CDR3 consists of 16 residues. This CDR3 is CASSPTSGGTNEKLFF. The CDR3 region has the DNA TGTGCCAGCAGCCCAACCAGCGGAGGGACGAATGAAAAACTGTTTTTT.

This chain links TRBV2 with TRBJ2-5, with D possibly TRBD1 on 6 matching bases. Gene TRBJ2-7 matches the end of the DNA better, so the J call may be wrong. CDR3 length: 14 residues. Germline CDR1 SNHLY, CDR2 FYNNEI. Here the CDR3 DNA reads TGTGCCAGCAGCGACCTTATCACAGGGAACGAGCAGTACTTC. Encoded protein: CASSDLITGNEQYF.

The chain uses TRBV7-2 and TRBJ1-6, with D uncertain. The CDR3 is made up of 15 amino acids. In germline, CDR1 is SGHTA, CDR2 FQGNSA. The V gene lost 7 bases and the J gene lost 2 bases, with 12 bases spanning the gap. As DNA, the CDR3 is TGTGCCAGCACCCCGCGGGCAACCTATAATTCACCCCTCCACTTT. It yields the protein CASTPRATYNSPLHF.

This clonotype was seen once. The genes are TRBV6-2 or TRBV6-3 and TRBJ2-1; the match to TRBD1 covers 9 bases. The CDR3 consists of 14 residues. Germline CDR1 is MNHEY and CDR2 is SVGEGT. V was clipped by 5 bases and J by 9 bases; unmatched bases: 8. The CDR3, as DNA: TGTGCCAGCAGTCGGGACAGGGTGTTGGGTGAGCAGTTCTTC. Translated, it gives CASSRDRVLGEQFF.

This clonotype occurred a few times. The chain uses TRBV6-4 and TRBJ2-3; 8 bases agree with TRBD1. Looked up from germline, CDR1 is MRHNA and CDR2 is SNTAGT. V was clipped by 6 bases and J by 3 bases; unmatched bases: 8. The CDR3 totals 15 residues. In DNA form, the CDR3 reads TGTGCCAGCAGCGAACAGGGGGTTGTGACAGATACGCAGTATTTT. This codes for CASSEQGVVTDTQYF.

The chain's CDR3 is CSAIQPGTSPYEQYF. The CDR3 nucleotides read TGCAGTGCTATCCAACCCGGGACTAGCCCATACGAGCAGTACTTC. The chain is built from TRBV20-1 and TRBJ2-7, with 9 bases aligning to TRBD2. CDR1 and CDR2 from the germline V gene are DFQATT and SNEGSKA (reference sequence). This CDR3 contains 15 residues. Trimming at V came to 4 bases and at J to 4 bases, leaving 11 bases not matched to a gene.

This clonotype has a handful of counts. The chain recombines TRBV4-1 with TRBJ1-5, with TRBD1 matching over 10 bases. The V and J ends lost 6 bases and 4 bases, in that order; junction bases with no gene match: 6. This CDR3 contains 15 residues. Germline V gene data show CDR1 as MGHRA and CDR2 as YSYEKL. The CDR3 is CASRYGTGDNQPQHF. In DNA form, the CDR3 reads TGCGCCAGCAGATACGGGACAGGGGATAATCAGCCCCAGCATTTT.

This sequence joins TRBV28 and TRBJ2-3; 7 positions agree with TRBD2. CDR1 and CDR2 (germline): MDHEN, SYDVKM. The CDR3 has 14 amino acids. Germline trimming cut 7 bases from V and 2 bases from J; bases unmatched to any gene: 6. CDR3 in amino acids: CASTKGGVTDTQYF. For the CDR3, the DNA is TGTGCCAGCACCAAGGGAGGGGTCACAGATACGCAGTATTTT.